These T cell receptor beta chains were read from a single sample in a study of T cell repertoires in cytomegalovirus infection. Their antigen targets remain unknown. From the reads, TCRdb called clonotypes with MiXCR, one entry per CDR3 protein. This table has hundreds of thousands of distinct CDR3 sequences, roughly 31% appearing once. This material consisted of cultured CD8+ T cells from PBMCs, taken from culture after CMV antigen stimulation. Receptor source: a human donor in good health (CMV status not recorded). Some clones in this sample may be carry-over from other donors' samples. Both conserved end residues are trimmed from each CDR3. D genes are given only for firm matches. Some rows have no size entry. The others give once, few or many, or a class for an expanded clone.

d_call v_call clone_size cdr3_aa
TRBD1 TRBV5-6 few ASSWGQGVFYNEQF
- TRBV27 few ASSFGRLAYEQY
- TRBV2 once ASSLPGEKNIQY
- TRBV7-2 many ASSSTLGGSNQPQH
- TRBV12-3/TRBV12-4 - ASASPSEETQY
- TRBV12-3/TRBV12-4 - AGSLGITEAF
- TRBV20-1 - SARAEENYGYT
- TRBV6-5 - ASSLQGPGETQY
TRBD1 TRBV5-3 - VSSWSWDRAIRGYT
- TRBV7-9 - ASRLNREGNTEAF
- TRBV12-3/TRBV12-4 - ASSMDISNQPQH
TRBD1 TRBV5-6 few ASSLVDRGRAEQY
- TRBV7-3 - ASSFQGGPGELF
- TRBV19 - ASSFTVTTNEKLF
- TRBV2 - ASSEGTAGLTDTQY
TRBD1 TRBV14 few ASSQGWDRGSYNEQF
TRBD1 TRBV7-9 few ASSLGQGDTKNIQY
TRBD1 TRBV18 - ASSPPDRGRGAF
- TRBV7-6 many ASSNNNLYEQY
TRBD2 TRBV7-4 - ASSWERENTDTQY
- TRBV5-1 few ASSLSTGVLQETQY
TRBD2 TRBV29-1 - SVRLAGGDEQF
- TRBV12-3/TRBV12-4 many ASRIGGYYGYT
TRBD2 TRBV27 - ASSLIAGGNEQY